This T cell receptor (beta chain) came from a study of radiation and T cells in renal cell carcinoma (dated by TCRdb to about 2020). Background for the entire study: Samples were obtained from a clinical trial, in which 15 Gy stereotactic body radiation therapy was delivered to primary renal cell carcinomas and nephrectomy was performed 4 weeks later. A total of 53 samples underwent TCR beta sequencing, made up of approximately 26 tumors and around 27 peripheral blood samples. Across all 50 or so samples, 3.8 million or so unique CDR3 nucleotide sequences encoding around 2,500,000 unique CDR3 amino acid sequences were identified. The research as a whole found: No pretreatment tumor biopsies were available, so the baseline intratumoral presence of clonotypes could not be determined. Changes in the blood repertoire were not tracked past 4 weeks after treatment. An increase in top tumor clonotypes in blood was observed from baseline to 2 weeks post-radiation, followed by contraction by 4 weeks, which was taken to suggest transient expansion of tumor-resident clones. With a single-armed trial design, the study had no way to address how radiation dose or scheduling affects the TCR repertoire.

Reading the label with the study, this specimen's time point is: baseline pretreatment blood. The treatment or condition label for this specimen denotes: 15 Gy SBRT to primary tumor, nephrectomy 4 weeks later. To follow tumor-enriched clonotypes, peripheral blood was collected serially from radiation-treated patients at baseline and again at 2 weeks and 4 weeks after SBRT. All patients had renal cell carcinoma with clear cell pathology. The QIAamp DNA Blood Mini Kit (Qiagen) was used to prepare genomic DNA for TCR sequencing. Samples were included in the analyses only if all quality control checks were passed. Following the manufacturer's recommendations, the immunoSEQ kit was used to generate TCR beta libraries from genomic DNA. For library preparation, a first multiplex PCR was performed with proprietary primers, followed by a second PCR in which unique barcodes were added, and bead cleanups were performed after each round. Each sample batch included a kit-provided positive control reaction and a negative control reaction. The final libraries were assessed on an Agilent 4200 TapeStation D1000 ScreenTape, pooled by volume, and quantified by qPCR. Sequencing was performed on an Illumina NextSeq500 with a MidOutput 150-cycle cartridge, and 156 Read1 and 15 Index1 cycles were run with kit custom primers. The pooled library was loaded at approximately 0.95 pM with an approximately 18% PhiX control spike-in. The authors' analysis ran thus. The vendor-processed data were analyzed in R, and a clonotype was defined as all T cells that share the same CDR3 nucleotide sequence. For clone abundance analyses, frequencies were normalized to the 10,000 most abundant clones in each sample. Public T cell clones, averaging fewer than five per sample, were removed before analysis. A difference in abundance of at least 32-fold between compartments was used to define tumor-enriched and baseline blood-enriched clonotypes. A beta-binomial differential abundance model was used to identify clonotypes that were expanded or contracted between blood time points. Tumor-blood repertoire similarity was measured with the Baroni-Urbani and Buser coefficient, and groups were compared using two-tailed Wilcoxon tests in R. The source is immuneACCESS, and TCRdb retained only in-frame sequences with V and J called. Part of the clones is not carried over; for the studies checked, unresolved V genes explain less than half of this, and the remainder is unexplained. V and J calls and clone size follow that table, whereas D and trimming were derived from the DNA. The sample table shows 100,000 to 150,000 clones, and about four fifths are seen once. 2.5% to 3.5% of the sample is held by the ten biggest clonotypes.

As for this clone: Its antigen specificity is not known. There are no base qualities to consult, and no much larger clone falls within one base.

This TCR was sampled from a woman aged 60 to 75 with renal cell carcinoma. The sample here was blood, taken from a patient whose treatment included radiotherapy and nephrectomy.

CDR3 loop: CASSPDRGRLGGYTF. The nucleotide sequence reads as follows: TGTGCCAGCAGCCCCGACAGGGGGCGTTTAGGTGGCTACACCTTC. Rearrangement joined TRBV11-2 to TRBJ1-2, and TRBD1 aligns with 10 junction nucleotides. Via the germline V gene, CDR1 is SGHAT and CDR2 FQNNGV. Trimming accounts for 5 bases at V and 7 bases at J, while the number of junction bases matched to no gene is 10. The CDR3 spans 15 residues, from the cysteine through the phenylalanine. Kept here is only the CDR3 DNA, which spans 45 bases and is read in frame from base 1.